This TCR beta chain was documented in a study of blood T cell repertoires in COVID-19. Background on the study: Samples of COVID-19 (acute and convalescent) were obtained from the United States, Italy and Spain. Sample material is recorded as cDNA or gDNA derived from T cells, B-cell-depleted T cells, or PBMCs.

Sequenced by immunoSEQ multiplex PCR; TCRdb stores in-frame clones only, minus some. Of approximately 170,000 clones detected, around four fifths appear once; the ten largest clones hold 8%. The cohort comprised adults aged 18 to 89 years residing in 20 to 30 US areas. Donors were grouped by their self-reported clinical history. The germline V gene encodes CDR1 LNHNV and CDR2 YYDKDF (reference sequence). This CDR3 comprises 16 residues. V dropped 1 base and J dropped 1; count of bases not matched to a gene: 4. Sequencing input: PBMCs or T cells enriched from blood (not recorded which). The chain couples TRBV15 to TRBJ2-5, with TRBD1 matching 9 bases. This clonotype was obtained from a woman between 50 and 59 years old who had recovered from COVID-19. CDR3 region: CATSRGLTGGQETQYF. The CDR3 bases are TGTGCCACCAGCAGAGGGTTGACAGGGGGCCAAGAGACCCAGTACTTC.